This entry lists 31 T cell receptor beta chains sequenced from one sample in a study of T cells after yellow fever vaccination. TCRdb independently ran MiXCR on the 5' RACE reads; one entry per CDR3 protein. The sample has 200,000 to 250,000 distinct CDR3 sequences, around 7% seen once. Sample: CD4+ T cells sorted from PBMCs, taken 15 days after the yellow fever booster vaccination. All receptors derive from a man aged 30 to 39 who received the YFV17D yellow fever vaccine.

This chain joins TRBV20-1 and TRBJ2-1; 9 positions agree with TRBD2. V was clipped by 6 bases and J by 13 bases; unmatched bases: 13. Germline CDR1 reads DFQATT; CDR2 reads SNEGSKA (reference sequence). CDR3 length: 13 residues. Here the CDR3 DNA reads TGCAGTGCCCCCAACCGGGTAGCGGGAGTCCAGTTCTTC. Its translation is CSAPNRVAGVQFF.

The J gene is TRBJ2-7, the V gene TRBV20-1; D perhaps matches TRBD2 (5 bases). V was clipped by 7 bases and J by 2 bases, with 9 bases between them. Germline CDR1 DFQATT, CDR2 SNEGSKA (reference sequence). CDR3 length: 11 amino acids. Here the CDR3 reads CSGTLTYEQYF. CDR3 DNA: TGCAGTGGGACTTTAACCTACGAGCAGTACTTC.

This clonotype was seen ten or more times. The J gene is TRBJ2-3, the V gene TRBV11-2; the D is unclear. Germline loops: CDR1 SGHAT, CDR2 FQNNGV. The V end lost 5 bases, the J end lost 0 bases, and 12 bases lay between the germline ends. The CDR3 covers 15 residues. CDR3 in amino acids: CASSIGRISTDTQYF. The CDR3 DNA sequence: TGTGCCAGCAGCATCGGACGGATCAGCACAGATACGCAGTATTTT.

V and J are TRBV7-9 and TRBJ2-5; 9 nucleotides match TRBD2. V shed 2 bases and J 1 base; nucleotides not matched to a gene: 5. This CDR3 is built from 16 residues. The germline V gene encodes CDR1 SEHNR and CDR2 FQNEAQ (reference sequence). CDR3 protein: CASSLSREGLQETQYF. The CDR3 nucleotides read TGTGCCAGCAGCTTATCGCGGGAGGGACTCCAAGAGACCCAGTACTTC. Full variable domain (missing parts from reference TRBV7-9 and TRBJ2-5): DTGVSQNPRHKITKRGQNVTFRCDPISEHNRLYWYRQTLGQGPEFLTYFQNEAQLEKSRLLSDRFSAERPKGSFSTLEIQRTEQGDSAMYLCASSLSREGLQETQYFGPGTRLLVL.

The chain employs TRBV6-1 and TRBJ2-7; possible D gene TRBD1, 5 bases. V lost 0 bases to trimming and J lost 6 bases, with 9 bases between them. Looked up from germline, CDR1 is MNHNS and CDR2 is SASEGT. The CDR3 totals 13 residues. The CDR3 spells CASSEATRAEQYF. The CDR3 DNA reads TGTGCCAGCAGTGAAGCTACCAGGGCCGAGCAGTACTTC.

This clonotype was observed a handful of times. The rearrangement uses TRBV15 and TRBJ2-5, with 7 nucleotides matching TRBD2. CDR3 size: 15 residues. V trimming: 5 bases; J trimming: 7 bases; junction bases outside the gene matches: 13. Germline CDR1 LNHNV, CDR2 YYDKDF (reference sequence). CDR3 sequence: CATSSPSTSVWTQYF. The CDR3 nucleotides read TGTGCCACCAGCTCACCGAGTACTAGCGTTTGGACCCAGTACTTC.

The chain combines TRBV7-6 with TRBJ2-7; D is undetermined. The germline gives CDR1 SGHVS, CDR2 FNYEAQ. V gave up 1 base and J gave up 0 bases, with 10 bases separating them. The CDR3 runs 15 residues. The CDR3 is CASSLGAVSSYEQYF. The CDR3 DNA reads TGTGCCAGCAGCTTAGGGGCGGTGAGCTCCTACGAGCAGTACTTC.

There are many counts of this clonotype. The J gene is TRBJ2-5, the V gene TRBV5-6; no reliable D call. Trimming removed 4 bases at V and 5 bases at J, with 9 bases between. The germline gives CDR1 SGHDT, CDR2 YYEEEE. The length of the CDR3 is 12 residues. The CDR3 sequence: CASSVSMETQYF. In DNA form, the CDR3 reads TGTGCCAGCAGCGTTAGCATGGAGACCCAGTACTTC. Together with reference TRBV5-6 and TRBJ2-5, the CDR3 gives the full variable domain: DAGVTQSPTHLIKTRGQQVTLRCSPKSGHDTVSWYQQALGQGPQFIFQYYEEEERQRGNFPDRFSGHQFPNYSSELNVNALLLGDSALYLCASSVSMETQYFGPGTRLLVL.

The sample holds many counts of this clonotype. This chain links TRBV5-6 with TRBJ2-7, with D tentatively TRBD2 (6 bases). The germline gives CDR1 SGHDT, CDR2 YYEEEE. V lost 4 bases and J 3 bases, leaving 17 bases between the germline ends. CDR3 length: 15 amino acids. CDR3 region: CASSAVEGRYYEQYF. The CDR3 region has the DNA TGTGCCAGCAGCGCCGTGGAGGGCCGTTACTACGAGCAGTACTTC.

This clonotype was picked up a small number of times. This rearrangement joins TRBV7-2 to TRBJ2-3, with 13 bases aligning to TRBD2. Per the germline V gene, CDR1 is SGHTA and CDR2 is FQGNSA. The CDR3 is 17 amino acids. V lost 6 bases and J lost 7; bases outside the gene matches: 13. The CDR3 DNA follows: TGTGCCAGCAGGGGGCGGACTAGCGGGAGCGGGGTTAATACGCAGTATTTT. Translation gives CASRGRTSGSGVNTQYF.

This clonotype has more than one count but fewer than ten. The chain couples TRBV7-2 to TRBJ1-5; 10 bases agree with TRBD1. Per the germline V gene, CDR1 is SGHTA and CDR2 is FQGNSA. J lost 11 bases, V lost 1 base, and 11 bases had no gene match. The CDR3 contains 16 residues. The DNA of the CDR3 is TGTGCCAGCAGCTTAGTGGGACAGGGGCCCGAAAGGGCCCAGCATTTT. Encoded protein: CASSLVGQGPERAQHF.

This clonotype has more than one count but fewer than ten. The V gene is TRBV29-1, the J gene TRBJ1-1; D uncertain. The ends were cut back, 4 bases at V and 1 base at J, with 19 bases in the middle. This CDR3 is built from 16 residues. Germline V gene sequence: CDR1 SQVTM, CDR2 ANQGSEA. In nucleotides, the CDR3 is TGCAGCGTTGTAGTCGTCGGGCCGAAACAGAACACTGAAGCTTTCTTT. Translated: CSVVVVGPKQNTEAFF. The variable domain in full, with the rest retrieved from reference TRBV29-1 and TRBJ1-1, is SAVISQKPSRDICQRGTSLTIQCQVDSQVTMMFWYRQQPGQSLTLIATANQGSEATYESGFVIDKFPISRPNLTFSTLTVSNMSPEDSSIYLCSVVVVGPKQNTEAFFGQGTRLTVV.

This clonotype was detected ten times or more. The CDR3 sequence is CASSLSPFGLAGGRTDTQYF. In DNA form, the CDR3 reads TGTGCCAGCAGTTTATCACCATTTGGACTAGCGGGAGGGAGAACAGATACGCAGTATTTT. This chain connects TRBV12-3 or TRBV12-4 to TRBJ2-3, with 15 nucleotides matching TRBD2. J lost 3 bases, V lost 2 bases, and 12 bases had no gene match. The CDR3 has 20 amino acids.

The V call is TRBV7-2, the J call TRBJ1-2; 7 bases are a match to TRBD1. The CDR3 runs to 17 residues. Losses at the gene ends were 3 bases for V and 8 bases for J; bases not matched to a gene: 18. Germline-derived CDR1 and CDR2 are SGHTA and FQGNSA. For the CDR3, the DNA is TGTGCCAGCAGCTTTTGGATTAAGAAAACAGGGGACGGAGGCTACACCTTC. It encodes CASSFWIKKTGDGGYTF. Full variable domain (outside the CDR3, taken from reference TRBV7-2 and TRBJ1-2): GAGVSQSPSNKVTEKGKDVELRCDPISGHTALYWYRQSLGQGLEFLIYFQGNSAPDKSGLPSDRFSAERTGGSVSTLTIQRTQQEDSAVYLCASSFWIKKTGDGGYTFGSGTRLTVV.

This clonotype has only a few counts. The chain joins TRBV12-3 or TRBV12-4 to TRBJ2-4; D perhaps matches TRBD1 (6 bases). CDR3 length: 20 amino acids. Between the trimmed V and J ends, which lost 5 bases and 3 bases, there was a span of 29 bases. CDR3 sequence: CASSPGVLELKPGSKNIQYF. The CDR3 DNA follows: TGTGCCAGCAGTCCAGGGGTCCTGGAACTCAAACCGGGAAGCAAAAACATTCAGTACTTC.

This clonotype has only a few counts. The chain recombines TRBV7-3 with TRBJ2-5; the D gene is possibly TRBD2 (6 bases). The CDR3 sequence is 14 residues long. V gave up 5 bases and J gave up 5 bases, with 15 bases separating them. Germline CDR1 SGHTA, CDR2 FQGTGA. DNA of the CDR3: TGTGCCAGCAGCCCCAGCGGAGGGGTGGAGACCCAGTACTTC. Protein sequence: CASSPSGGVETQYF.

The rearrangement joins TRBV5-4 to TRBJ1-1; perhaps TRBD1 as D (6 bases). Deletions cut 6 bases from V and 4 bases from J, with 13 bases between. There are 13 residues in the CDR3. Germline CDR1 reads SGHNT; CDR2 reads YYREEE (reference sequence). Here the CDR3 DNA reads TGTGCCAGCACCGGGACATTCGGCACTGAAGCTTTCTTT. Protein product: CASTGTFGTEAFF.

Many counts were recorded for this clonotype. The chain has TRBV12-3 or TRBV12-4 and TRBJ2-1; tentatively, D is TRBD2 (5 bases). This CDR3 is 14 amino acids long. V lost 4 bases to trimming and J lost 10 bases, with 17 bases between them. This chain's CDR3 is CASSSPAGVLEQFF. The CDR3 DNA sequence: TGTGCCAGCAGTTCCCCGGCGGGCGTGCTAGAGCAGTTCTTC.

This clonotype was recorded at least ten times. In DNA, the CDR3 is TGTGCCAGCAGTTGGGGGAATCGGCAATTAGGCTACGAGCAGTACTTC. Translating gives CASSWGNRQLGYEQYF. The chain uses TRBV12-3 or TRBV12-4 and TRBJ2-7; D possibly matches TRBD1 or TRBD2 (5 bases each). This CDR3 has 16 amino acids. Trimming left V 4 bases short and J 3 bases short, with 19 bases between.

Only a few counts were recorded for this clonotype. The chain combines TRBV18 with TRBJ2-5; D is uncertain. The V and J ends lost 3 bases and 5 bases respectively, with 13 bases between them. This CDR3 comprises 14 residues. From germline, CDR1 is KGHSH and CDR2 LQKENI. The CDR3 loop reads CASSPLGVSETQYF. The CDR3 DNA is TGTGCCAGCTCACCTTTAGGTGTGTCGGAGACCCAGTACTTC.

V is TRBV20-1 and J is TRBJ2-1, with D unclear. CDR3 length: 13 amino acids. Germline lookup yields CDR1 DFQATT and CDR2 SNEGSKA (reference sequence). Trimming took off 7 bases at V and 8 bases at J, with 18 bases between the two ends. The CDR3, as DNA: TGCAGTGTGGCGCGCCGGAGCTGGGATGAGCAGTTCTTC. The encoded protein is CSVARRSWDEQFF.

This clonotype was detected many times. The rearrangement links TRBV7-3 to TRBJ2-1; D unclear. The CDR3 is 13 residues long. The germline CDR1 and CDR2 sequences are SGHTA and FQGTGA. The V end was cut by 1 base, the J end by 4 bases, with 5 bases between. CDR3 loop: CASSLMGYNEQFF. CDR3 nucleotide sequence: TGTGCCAGCAGCTTAATGGGATACAATGAGCAGTTCTTC.

The CDR3 DNA reads TGCAGTGCTAGGACCAGAGGCGGGAGGGCCTACAATGAGCAGTTCTTC. The encoded protein is CSARTRGGRAYNEQFF. The chain carries TRBV20-1 and TRBJ2-1; 9 bases match TRBD2. This CDR3 has 16 residues. Losses at the gene ends were 3 bases for V and 2 bases for J; bases not matched to a gene: 8. Germline CDR1 reads DFQATT; CDR2 reads SNEGSKA (reference sequence).

This clonotype was seen a handful of times. The genes are TRBV7-2 and TRBJ2-3, with 10 bases lining up with TRBD2. Germline CDR1 and CDR2: SGHTA and FQGNSA. J lost 0 bases, V lost 2 bases, and 8 bases had no gene match. The CDR3 contains 18 residues. The CDR3 DNA sequence: TGTGCCAGCAGCTTAATGCTAGCGGGGGCAACAAGCACAGATACGCAGTATTTT. This codes for CASSLMLAGATSTDTQYF.

This clonotype was observed a handful of times. The chain joins TRBV4-3 to TRBJ1-2; tentatively, D is TRBD1 (5 bases). CDR1 is LGHNA, CDR2 YSLEER, per germline. V gave up 3 bases and J gave up 4 bases, with 12 bases separating them. This CDR3 has 14 amino acids. The CDR3 DNA is TGCGCCAGCAGCCAGACAGCGTACTCCTATGGCTACACCTTC. Protein product: CASSQTAYSYGYTF.

This clonotype was observed a handful of times. V usage is TRBV29-1 and J usage is TRBJ2-3; D not resolved. V dropped 1 base and J dropped 8 bases, with 7 bases sitting between them. This CDR3 region has 11 residues. Looked up from germline, CDR1 is SQVTM and CDR2 is ANQGSEA. The DNA of the CDR3 is TGCAGCGTTGAAGGGTACGGTACGCAGTATTTT. Translation gives CSVEGYGTQYF.

This clonotype appeared many times. CDR3 DNA sequence: TGCAGTGCTAATGAGCGGGGAACCTACAATGAGCAGTTCTTC. This encodes CSANERGTYNEQFF. V usage is TRBV20-1 and J usage is TRBJ2-1, with 7 bases identical to TRBD2. The CDR3 length is 14 residues. J gave up 2 bases and V 4 bases, and 5 bases lay outside the gene matches. Germline V gene sequence: CDR1 DFQATT, CDR2 SNEGSKA (reference sequence).

The J gene is TRBJ2-5, the V gene TRBV18, with 7 positions matching TRBD1. CDR1 and CDR2 from the germline V gene are KGHSH and LQKENI. V shed 1 base, J shed 5 bases, and the junction held 7 bases outside the gene matches. The CDR3 has 15 residues. Here the CDR3 reads CASSPLGTVAETQYF. In DNA, the CDR3 is TGTGCCAGCTCACCACTCGGGACAGTTGCGGAGACCCAGTACTTC.

This clonotype is classed as medium-sized. This chain connects TRBV5-1 to TRBJ2-4, with 9 nucleotides matching TRBD2. The germline gives CDR1 SGHRS, CDR2 YFSETQ. V lost 6 bases and J lost 8; bases outside the gene matches: 9. The CDR3 has 14 residues. The CDR3 loop reads CASKGSGRRDIQYF. In DNA form, the CDR3 reads TGCGCCAGCAAGGGTAGCGGGAGACGGGACATTCAGTACTTC.

This clonotype has more than one count but fewer than ten. This chain connects TRBV25-1 to TRBJ2-1; D is perhaps TRBD2 (6 bases). This CDR3 comprises 17 residues. V was cut by 6 bases and J by 7 bases, with 25 bases left in between. Germline V gene data show CDR1 as MGHDK and CDR2 as SYGVNS. CDR3: CASSRPGTWRGRNEQFF. The CDR3 DNA reads TGTGCCAGCAGCCGTCCCGGGACTTGGAGGGGCCGTAATGAGCAGTTCTTC.

This chain connects TRBV20-1 to TRBJ1-5; D unclear. CDR3 size: 14 residues. Deletions cut 5 bases from V and 1 base from J, with 12 bases between. From germline, CDR1 is DFQATT and CDR2 SNEGSKA (reference sequence). The CDR3: CSARTGTSNQPQHF. CDR3 nucleotides: TGCAGTGCTCGGACGGGAACAAGCAATCAGCCCCAGCATTTT.